A selection of T cell receptor beta chains follows, all from one sample in a study of T cell repertoires in cytomegalovirus infection. These receptors are not linked to any known antigen. TCRdb redid the calling of the reads with MiXCR, one entry per CDR3 protein. The sample yields 600,000 to 700,000 distinct CDR3 sequences, around a third seen once. Sample: cultured PBMCs, taken from culture after CMV antigen stimulation. The receptors originated from a human donor in good health (CMV status not recorded). Some clones in this sample may be carry-over from other donors' samples. The CDR3 runs from the conserved cysteine through the conserved F or W. A D gene is named only where the DNA matches it firmly. Where a row states a size, it is once, few, many or the class of an expanded clone; other rows omit it.

D gene	J gene	V gene	clone size	CDR3 DNA	CDR3 protein
NA	TRBJ2-4	TRBV5-1	NA	TGCGCCAGCAGCTTAGGCCCAGGGCCGGAAAACATTCAGTACTTC	CASSLGPGPENIQYF
NA	TRBJ2-7	TRBV7-7	NA	TGTGCCAGCAGCCCAGGGGACTATTACGAGCAGTACTTC	CASSPGDYYEQYF
TRBD1	TRBJ2-2	TRBV19	NA	TGTGCCACTAGTCCGGACAGGGGTTCGGTCGGGGAGCTGTTTTTT	CATSPDRGSVGELFF
NA	TRBJ2-5	TRBV24-1	NA	TGTGCCACCAGTGATTGGGGAAGGGACATAGAAGAGACCCAGTACTTC	CATSDWGRDIEETQYF
TRBD1	TRBJ1-2	TRBV29-1	NA	TGCAGCGTTTTGACAGGGTTGGACTATGGCTACACCTTC	CSVLTGLDYGYTF
NA	TRBJ2-3	TRBV7-2	few	TGTGCCAGCAGCGAACAGGGTATCGGTACGCAGTATTTT	CASSEQGIGTQYF
NA	TRBJ2-7	TRBV4-1	NA	TGCGCCAGCAGCCGTGAGTGGGGGCCTTCCAACGAGCAGTACTTC	CASSREWGPSNEQYF
NA	TRBJ1-1	TRBV29-1	NA	TGCAGCGTTGGAGGCCTGAACACTGAAGCTTTCTTT	CSVGGLNTEAFF
TRBD2	TRBJ2-7	TRBV6-1	NA	TGTGCCAGCAGTTACGGGACTAGCAGCTACGAGCAGTACTTC	CASSYGTSSYEQYF
NA	TRBJ1-4	TRBV19	NA	TGTGCCAGTAGTCAACCCGGCCGGCTTAATGAAAAACTGTTTTTT	CASSQPGRLNEKLFF
NA	TRBJ2-6	TRBV18	NA	TGTGCCAGCTCACCAATCGTCTCTGGGGCCAACGTCCTGACTTTC	CASSPIVSGANVLTF
NA	TRBJ2-2	TRBV15	NA	TGTGCCACCCAGCCGGGACATACATACACCGGGGAGCTGTTTTTT	CATQPGHTYTGELFF
TRBD1	TRBJ1-1	TRBV7-8	many	TGTGCCAGCAGCTTAGATAGGACAGGAGAAGCTTTCTTT	CASSLDRTGEAFF
NA	TRBJ2-3	TRBV20-1	few	TGCAGTGCTAGTGAACGGGATTGGAGCACAGATACGCAGTATTTT	CSASERDWSTDTQYF